This TCR beta chain was sequenced for a study of human T cells and chemical hapten exposure. This CDR3 comprises 12 residues. V was shortened by 5 bases and J by 6 bases, with 11 bases between the two germline ends. Per germline, CDR1 MNHEY and CDR2 SMNVEV (reference sequence). Time point noted: patch test 3, about 24 weeks after DPC sensitization. Treatment reported: therapeutic diphenylcyclopropenone sensitization with weekly scalp DPC. Each CDR3 protein is one row after TCRdb ran MiXCR on the RACE reads. Among 180,000 or so distinct CDR3 sequences, 24% were seen once, and the ten largest hold 2.5%.

This clonotype was obtained from a woman in her thirties or forties with alopecia areata. Some clones in this sample may be carry-over from other donors' samples. The gene calls are TRBV27 and TRBJ2-7, with D maybe TRBD2 (6 bases). The input for sequencing was whole blood, taken in connection with sensitization to the hapten diphenylcyclopropenone (DPC). The CDR3 reads CASSPRGSEQYF. The CDR3 DNA reads TGTGCCAGCAGTCCACGGGGGAGCGAGCAGTACTTC.